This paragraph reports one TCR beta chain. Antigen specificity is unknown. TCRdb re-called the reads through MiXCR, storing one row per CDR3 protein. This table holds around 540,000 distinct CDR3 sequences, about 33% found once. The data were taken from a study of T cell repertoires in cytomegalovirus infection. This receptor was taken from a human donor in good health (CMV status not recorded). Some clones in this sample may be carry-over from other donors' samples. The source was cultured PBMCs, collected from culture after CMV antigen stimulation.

The CDR3 bases are TGTGCCACCAGCAGAGTCAGGGGATACGAGCAGTACTTC. It translates to CATSRVRGYEQYF. The rearrangement joins TRBV15 to TRBJ2-7; D is possibly TRBD1 (6 bases). This CDR3 is 13 amino acids long. Trimming took 1 base from V and 4 from J, leaving 8 bases between them. The germline CDR1 and CDR2 sequences are LNHNV and YYDKDF (reference sequence).